This T cell receptor (beta chain) was recovered during a study of regulatory T cells in long-lasting Graves disease. Study-wide results and limits: Patients with persistent Graves' had lower TCR diversity than newly diagnosed patients. Investigators studied peripheral blood only, not thyroid tissue.

Time point of the sample: persistent/refractory GD, antithyroid drugs over 5 years with positive TRAb. PBMC-derived RNA was used for the TCR library. Peripheral blood, at around 8.8 milliliters, went into EDTA tubes. Construction of TCR beta libraries relied on iRepertoire HTBI primers and on Arm-PCR targeting CDR3 regions. One entry per CDR3 protein results from TCRdb running MiXCR on the multiplex PCR reads. The sample lists some 420,000 distinct CDR3 sequences; about 20% were seen once. The table lists this clonotype with many counts. What it binds is not known. The material sequenced was peripheral blood mononuclear cells (PBMCs), taken when the disease was refractory, from a patient treated with antithyroid drugs. This clonotype was sampled from a female donor with Graves disease.

In DNA, the CDR3 is TGTGCCAGCATCCGGACAGTTAATCAGCCCCAGCATTTT. This codes for CASIRTVNQPQHF. The rearrangement links TRBV28 to TRBJ1-5, with a possible D match to TRBD1 (6 bases). The CDR3 loop spans 13 amino acids. Trimming took 7 bases from V and 4 from J, leaving 11 bases between them. Germline lookup yields CDR1 MDHEN and CDR2 SYDVKM.